The 21 T cell receptor beta chains below all came from one sample that was sequenced in a study of cytomegalovirus exposure and HLA in healthy donors. The data were produced by immunoSEQ multiplex PCR, yet TCRdb's version contains in-frame clones alone and is incomplete. The sample contains approximately 220,000 clones, around 80% of which appear only once. The specimen sequenced was PBMCs. These receptors were obtained from a young woman in good health and CMV-seropositive.

The chain uses TRBV28 and TRBJ1-2; a possible D gene is TRBD1 (6 bases). The CDR3 sequence is 13 residues long. V gave up 6 bases and J gave up 9 bases, with 17 bases separating them. The germline V gene encodes CDR1 MDHEN and CDR2 SYDVKM. CDR3 sequence: CASRLTGSVSYTF. The DNA for the CDR3 is TGTGCCAGCAGGTTGACAGGAAGTGTTAGCTACACCTTC.

This clone was counted a few times. The genes are TRBV27 and TRBJ2-5; D assignment may be TRBD1 or TRBD2 (5 bases each). This CDR3 has 12 amino acids. V lost 8 bases, J lost 4 bases, and 11 bases lay in between. Germline loops: CDR1 MNHEY, CDR2 SMNVEV (reference sequence). CDR3 protein: CASRGPLETQYF. The CDR3, as DNA: TGTGCCAGCCGGGGCCCCCTAGAGACCCAGTACTTC.

J is TRBJ1-2 and V is TRBV9; possible D gene TRBD1, 6 bases. Germline V lookup: CDR1 SGDLS, CDR2 YYNGEE. Trimming stripped 0 bases from V and 5 bases from J, with 14 bases between. The CDR3 is made up of 15 amino acids. CDR3 sequence: CASSVVQGMGYGYTF. CDR3 bases: TGTGCCAGCAGCGTAGTTCAGGGGATGGGGTATGGCTACACCTTC. Together with reference TRBV9 and TRBJ1-2, the CDR3 gives the full variable domain: DSGVTQTPKHLITATGQRVTLRCSPRSGDLSVYWYQQSLDQGLQFLIQYYNGEERAKGNILERFSAQQFPDLHSELNLSSLELGDSALYFCASSVVQGMGYGYTFGSGTRLTVV.

A single count supports this clone. The genes are TRBV7-2 and TRBJ1-5; the D is unclear. CDR1 and CDR2 (germline): SGHTA, FQGNSA. V was clipped by 5 bases and J by 3 bases, with 8 bases between them. The CDR3 contains 13 residues. This chain's CDR3 is CASSARANQPQHF. CDR3 in DNA: TGTGCCAGCAGCGCCCGGGCCAATCAGCCCCAGCATTTT.

V is TRBV6-5 and J is TRBJ1-2, with a possible D match to TRBD1 (5 bases). This CDR3 comprises 14 residues. Trimming cost V 2 bases and J 8 bases, with 15 bases left between them. CDR1 MNHEY and CDR2 SVGAGI come from the germline V gene. The CDR3 loop reads CASSYRGRAMGYTF. In DNA, the CDR3 is TGTGCCAGCAGTTACAGGGGCAGGGCTATGGGCTACACCTTC.

The chain employs TRBV28 and TRBJ1-2; TRBD1 matches at 8 bases. Germline V gives CDR1 MDHEN, CDR2 SYDVKM. Losses at the gene ends were 6 bases for V and 4 bases for J; bases not matched to a gene: 10. The CDR3 extends over 15 amino acids. CDR3 protein: CASSPPDRARYGYTF. The CDR3 bases are TGTGCCAGCAGCCCGCCGGACAGGGCCCGCTATGGCTACACCTTC.

This clone was seen more than once but under ten times. The chain joins TRBV7-9 to TRBJ2-2; a weak D match, TRBD2 (6 bases). Germline lookup yields CDR1 SEHNR and CDR2 FQNEAQ (reference sequence). V was shortened by 1 base and J by 6 bases, with 9 bases between the two germline ends. The CDR3 sequence is 14 residues long. CDR3 coding DNA: TGTGCCAGCAGCTTAGTTGCGGGGTCCGGGGAGCTGTTTTTT. Translating it yields CASSLVAGSGELFF.

This rearrangement joins TRBV6-5 to TRBJ1-1; 7 bases line up with TRBD1. After removal of 3 bases from V and 4 bases from J, the junction contained 5 bases not matched to a gene. Germline-derived CDR1 and CDR2 are MNHEY and SVGAGI. This CDR3 spans 14 amino acids. CDR3 protein: CASSYGQGGTEAFF. The CDR3 DNA follows: TGTGCCAGCAGTTATGGGCAGGGGGGCACTGAAGCTTTCTTT.

The chain employs TRBV29-1 and TRBJ2-7; D is unclear. CDR3 length: 11 residues. The germline CDR1 and CDR2 sequences are SQVTM and ANQGSEA. V was shortened by 3 bases and J by 3 bases, with 6 bases between the two germline ends. The CDR3 region is CSVETFYEQYF. DNA for the CDR3: TGCAGCGTTGAGACTTTCTACGAGCAGTACTTC.

This rearrangement joins TRBV6-4 to TRBJ1-2; the match to TRBD1 covers 9 bases. This CDR3 has 15 residues. V lost 5 bases to trimming and J lost 2 bases; unmatched junction nucleotides: 6. Germline V lookup: CDR1 MRHNA, CDR2 SNTAGT. CDR3 sequence (DNA): TGTGCCAGCAGTAAAACCGGGACAGGGAACTATGGCTACACCTTC. Protein sequence: CASSKTGTGNYGYTF.

The chain employs TRBV30 and TRBJ1-2; 7 nucleotides agree with TRBD1. Germline V gene lookup returns CDR1 GTSNPN and CDR2 SVGIG (reference sequence). The length of the CDR3 is 13 residues. J lost 7 bases, V lost 3 bases, and 8 bases had no gene match. CDR3 coding DNA: TGTGCCTGGAGCTTAGGACAGGCGCGTGGCTACACCTTC. Encoded protein: CAWSLGQARGYTF. The variable domain in full, completed from reference TRBV30 and TRBJ1-2, reads SQTIHQWPATLVQPVGSPLSLECTVEGTSNPNLYWYRQAAGRGLQLLFYSVGIGQISSEVPQNLSASRPQDRQFILSSKKLLLSDSGFYLCAWSLGQARGYTFGSGTRLTVV.

The chain links TRBV6-5 to TRBJ1-2; 8 nucleotides line up with TRBD1. The V segment lost 0 bases and the J segment 7 bases; nucleotides outside the gene matches: 7. Germline-derived CDR1 and CDR2 are MNHEY and SVGAGI. The CDR3 is 15 amino acids. CDR3 DNA sequence: TGTGCCAGCAGTTACTCGGACAGGGTGGTTGGTGGCTACACCTTC. Its translation is CASSYSDRVVGGYTF.

This sequence joins TRBV4-1 and TRBJ2-1; D is possibly TRBD1 or TRBD2 (5 bases each). CDR3 size: 16 residues. Germline V gene data show CDR1 as MGHRA and CDR2 as YSYEKL. V was pared by 3 bases and J by 5 bases, with 17 bases between. The CDR3 DNA reads TGCGCCAGCAGCCACCCGGTCGGGGCCACCGACAATGAGCAGTTCTTC. Protein: CASSHPVGATDNEQFF.

The chain joins TRBV6-1 to TRBJ2-5; either TRBD1 or TRBD2 may supply D (7 bases each). The DNA end lines up better with TRBJ2-7; the J call may be wrong. The length of the CDR3 is 12 residues. Germline loops: CDR1 MNHNS, CDR2 SASEGT. DNA of the CDR3: TGTGCCAGCAGCAGGGGGGGTTACGAGCAGTACTTC. Translating gives CASSRGGYEQYF.

In this sample, this clone turned up a few times. The chain joins TRBV18 to TRBJ2-5, with TRBD2 matching 10 bases. The V segment lost 3 bases and the J segment 5 bases; nucleotides outside the gene matches: 3. The CDR3 covers 14 residues. Germline V gene sequence: CDR1 KGHSH, CDR2 LQKENI. CDR3: CASSPTSGMETQYF. The CDR3 nucleotides read TGTGCCAGCTCACCCACTAGCGGGATGGAGACCCAGTACTTC.

This sequence joins TRBV28 and TRBJ2-3; 11 positions agree with TRBD2. CDR1 is MDHEN, CDR2 SYDVKM, per germline. The CDR3 is 15 residues long. Germline trimming cut 6 bases from V and 4 bases from J; bases unmatched to any gene: 6. The DNA for the CDR3 is TGTGCCAGCAGCCCCGAACTAGCGGGAGCAGATACGCAGTATTTT. This translates into CASSPELAGADTQYF.

This sequence joins TRBV5-1 and TRBJ2-5; D perhaps matches TRBD1 (5 bases). V was cut by 0 bases and J by 2 bases, with 8 bases left in between. This CDR3 contains 14 residues. Germline V gene data show CDR1 as SGHRS and CDR2 as YFSETQ. The CDR3 DNA is TGCGCCAGCAGCTTGGGACAGAAACAAGAGACCCAGTACTTC. This codes for CASSLGQKQETQYF.

The chain carries TRBV5-1 and TRBJ1-2, with 7 nucleotides matching TRBD1. J was trimmed by 8 bases and V by 0 bases; bases with no gene match: 7. CDR1 SGHRS and CDR2 YFSETQ come from the germline V gene. The CDR3 is 14 amino acids. As DNA, the CDR3 is TGCGCCAGCAGCTTGGACAGGGGCCCGCTGGGCTACACCTTC. This sequence encodes CASSLDRGPLGYTF.

The chain employs TRBV28 and TRBJ2-3, with TRBD2 identical over 13 bases. Germline lookup yields CDR1 MDHEN and CDR2 SYDVKM. V was clipped by 6 bases and J by 3 bases; unmatched bases: 9. The CDR3 totals 17 residues. CDR3 amino acids: CASSRTSGSSSTDTQYF. The CDR3 nucleotides are TGTGCCAGCAGCCGGACTAGCGGGAGTTCGAGTACAGATACGCAGTATTTT.

The V gene is TRBV4-3, the J gene TRBJ2-7, with 12 bases aligning to TRBD2. Germline V lookup: CDR1 LGHNA, CDR2 YSLEER. V shed 2 bases and J 3 bases; nucleotides not matched to a gene: 5. This CDR3 comprises 16 residues. The CDR3 coding sequence is TGCGCCAGCAGCCAATCGGGACTAGCGGGCTACTACGAGCAGTACTTC. Translating gives CASSQSGLAGYYEQYF.

The V call is TRBV12-5, the J call TRBJ1-2; 7 bases map to TRBD1. After removal of 1 base from V and 4 bases from J, the junction contained 6 bases not matched to a gene. The CDR3 covers 15 residues. CDR1 and CDR2 (germline): LGHNT, FRNRAP. CDR3 DNA sequence: TGTGCTAGTGGTTTGGGACAGGGAGTCGCCTATGGCTACACCTTC. Translation gives CASGLGQGVAYGYTF.